Listed below are T cell receptor beta chains from one sample, sequenced in a study of T cells expressing NK-cell markers. From the 5' RACE reads, TCRdb lists one entry per CDR3 protein and no DNA. The sample table sets out approximately 420,000 distinct CDR3 sequences. The material sequenced was blood T cells: a sorted CD56 or NKG2C T cell subset, CD4+ or CD8+ T cells, or bulk PBMC T cells (not recorded which). These TCRs come from a woman aged 45-65 years in good health. CDR3s include the opening cysteine and the closing phenylalanine or tryptophan.

j_gene: TRBJ2-1; v_gene: TRBV27; CDR3aa: CASMGGIINEQFF
j_gene: TRBJ1-3; v_gene: TRBV7-8; CDR3aa: CASSLGQAFSGNTIYF
j_gene: TRBJ2-1; v_gene: TRBV7-9; CDR3aa: CASSSVQRGRAENEQFF
j_gene: TRBJ1-5; v_gene: TRBV14; CDR3aa: CASSQGGPSQPQHF
j_gene: TRBJ2-1; v_gene: TRBV24-1; CDR3aa: CATSGSNRGLNEQFF
j_gene: TRBJ2-1; v_gene: TRBV6-4; CDR3aa: CASSDEASGSNEQFF
j_gene: TRBJ2-1; v_gene: TRBV20-1; CDR3aa: CSARILGQLYNEQFF
j_gene: TRBJ2-3; v_gene: TRBV7-9; CDR3aa: CASSLTGGEKRHTQYF
j_gene: TRBJ1-1; v_gene: TRBV6-1; CDR3aa: CASSEARARNTEAFF
j_gene: TRBJ2-3; v_gene: TRBV20-1; CDR3aa: CSASPLAGGSTDTQYF
j_gene: TRBJ2-3; v_gene: TRBV5-5; CDR3aa: CASSFRLADTQYF
j_gene: TRBJ2-2; v_gene: TRBV5-5; CDR3aa: CASSLLAAYTGELFF
j_gene: TRBJ2-3; v_gene: TRBV25-1; CDR3aa: CASSEPKRDTQYF
j_gene: TRBJ2-3; v_gene: TRBV7-6; CDR3aa: CASSFNPLITDTQYF
j_gene: TRBJ1-3; v_gene: TRBV5-1; CDR3aa: CASSEQGAGNTIYF
j_gene: TRBJ2-3; v_gene: TRBV28; CDR3aa: CASSSGGIDTQYF
j_gene: TRBJ2-2; v_gene: TRBV12-3/TRBV12-4; CDR3aa: CASRLAGENGELFF
j_gene: TRBJ2-1; v_gene: TRBV14; CDR3aa: CASSHRLAGDSGYNEQFF
j_gene: TRBJ2-7; v_gene: TRBV7-6; CDR3aa: CASSLASGSHYEQYF
j_gene: TRBJ1-5; v_gene: TRBV9; CDR3aa: CASSSHDGDGGPQHF
j_gene: TRBJ2-1; v_gene: TRBV5-1; CDR3aa: CASSPRGSGRAYNEQFF
j_gene: TRBJ2-1; v_gene: TRBV11-2; CDR3aa: CASSLWTSGSDEQFF
j_gene: TRBJ1-4; v_gene: TRBV20-1; CDR3aa: CSASTQEKLFF
j_gene: TRBJ1-1; v_gene: TRBV29-1; CDR3aa: CSVELRGVFTEAFF
j_gene: TRBJ1-1; v_gene: TRBV4-1; CDR3aa: CASSQVRSNTEAFF
j_gene: TRBJ2-2; v_gene: TRBV12-3/TRBV12-4; CDR3aa: CASSLGLARNTGELFF
j_gene: TRBJ1-1; v_gene: TRBV4-2; CDR3aa: CASSQDLVGQFF
j_gene: TRBJ2-1; v_gene: TRBV6-5; CDR3aa: CASSTAGEQFF
j_gene: TRBJ1-1; v_gene: TRBV6-5; CDR3aa: CASPGQGNTEAFF
j_gene: TRBJ2-5; v_gene: TRBV25-1; CDR3aa: CASSVEREGGETQYF
j_gene: TRBJ2-1; v_gene: TRBV30; CDR3aa: CAWSNRQGVSYNEQFF
j_gene: TRBJ2-1; v_gene: TRBV29-1; CDR3aa: CSVPVGGSYNEQFF
j_gene: TRBJ2-1; v_gene: TRBV3-1; CDR3aa: CASSQTEKTYYNEQFF
j_gene: TRBJ2-3; v_gene: TRBV9; CDR3aa: CASSVGTSGSDTQYF
j_gene: TRBJ2-1; v_gene: TRBV7-9; CDR3aa: CASSLVGTSFNEQFF
j_gene: TRBJ2-1; v_gene: TRBV4-2; CDR3aa: CASSPPTSGYYNEQFF
j_gene: TRBJ2-3; v_gene: TRBV7-6; CDR3aa: CASSPPGAWADTQYF
j_gene: TRBJ2-3; v_gene: TRBV6-1; CDR3aa: CASSGGTFRVDTQYF
j_gene: TRBJ2-3; v_gene: TRBV5-1; CDR3aa: CASSLGIPPDTQYF
j_gene: TRBJ1-3; v_gene: TRBV12-3/TRBV12-4; CDR3aa: CASTTMGYTIYF
j_gene: TRBJ1-1; v_gene: TRBV5-1; CDR3aa: CASSLVRGRNTEAFF
j_gene: TRBJ2-3; v_gene: TRBV5-1; CDR3aa: CASSFPDRGPTFGTDTQYF
j_gene: TRBJ2-1; v_gene: TRBV3-1; CDR3aa: CASSQVGLAQNEQFF
j_gene: TRBJ1-2; v_gene: TRBV12-3/TRBV12-4; CDR3aa: CACIRRAANYGYTF
j_gene: TRBJ2-7; v_gene: TRBV4-1; CDR3aa: CASSLGQNSYEQYF
j_gene: TRBJ1-4; v_gene: TRBV5-1; CDR3aa: CASTPSGGYEKLFF
j_gene: TRBJ2-1; v_gene: TRBV24-1; CDR3aa: CASRGTRSDEQFF
j_gene: TRBJ2-7; v_gene: TRBV12-3/TRBV12-4; CDR3aa: CASSLMPAEQYF
j_gene: TRBJ2-7; v_gene: TRBV29-1; CDR3aa: CSVIILGQGTYEQYF
j_gene: TRBJ2-5; v_gene: TRBV9; CDR3aa: CASSVGSSPAGVGETQYF
j_gene: TRBJ1-6; v_gene: TRBV5-1; CDR3aa: CASSNQGGSPLHF
j_gene: TRBJ1-4; v_gene: TRBV20-1; CDR3aa: CSARWLSNEKLFF
j_gene: TRBJ2-1; v_gene: TRBV6-1; CDR3aa: CASSRQYNEQFF
j_gene: TRBJ1-1; v_gene: TRBV6-5; CDR3aa: CASSYQGVAFF
j_gene: TRBJ2-5; v_gene: TRBV20-1; CDR3aa: CSATHRAETQYF
j_gene: TRBJ2-6; v_gene: TRBV7-2; CDR3aa: CASSLGGVPGANVLTF
j_gene: TRBJ2-1; v_gene: TRBV12-3/TRBV12-4; CDR3aa: CASRSGPLDQFF
j_gene: TRBJ2-1; v_gene: TRBV9; CDR3aa: CASSVWREGKDEQFF
j_gene: TRBJ2-2; v_gene: TRBV10-3; CDR3aa: CAISSGSASNTGELFF